The T cell receptor beta chain under discussion was sequenced for a study of T cell changes during pregnancy in multiple sclerosis. Using immunoSEQ multiplex PCR, the repertoire was profiled, and TCRdb retains in-frame clones only, with some absent. The sample yields about 120,000 clones, 80% to 95% seen once. CDR1 and CDR2 from the germline V gene are SGHRS and YFSETQ. The CDR3 runs 14 residues. V was shortened by 5 bases and J by 8 bases, with 17 bases between the two germline ends. This clonotype was sampled from a female donor with multiple sclerosis, enrolled in a pregnancy study. The sample in question was peripheral blood, obtained before pregnancy. V is TRBV5-1 and J is TRBJ2-1, with TRBD2 as a possible D gene (6 bases). The CDR3 nucleotides are TGCGCCAGCAGGTCCGAACTAGCATCCGATGAGCAGTTCTTC. Amino acids: CASRSELASDEQFF.